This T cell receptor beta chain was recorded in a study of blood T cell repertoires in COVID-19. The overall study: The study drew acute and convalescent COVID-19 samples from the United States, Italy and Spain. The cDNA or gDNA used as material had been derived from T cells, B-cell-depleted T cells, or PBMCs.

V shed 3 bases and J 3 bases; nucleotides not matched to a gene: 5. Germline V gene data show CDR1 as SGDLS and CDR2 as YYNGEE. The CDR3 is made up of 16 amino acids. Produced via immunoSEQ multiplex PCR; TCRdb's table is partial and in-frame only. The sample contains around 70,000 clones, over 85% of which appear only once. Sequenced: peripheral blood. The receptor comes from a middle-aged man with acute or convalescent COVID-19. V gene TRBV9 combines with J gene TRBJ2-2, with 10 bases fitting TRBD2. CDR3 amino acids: CASSASGSSYTGELFF. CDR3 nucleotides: TGTGCCAGCAGCGCTAGCGGGAGTTCATACACCGGGGAGCTGTTTTTT.